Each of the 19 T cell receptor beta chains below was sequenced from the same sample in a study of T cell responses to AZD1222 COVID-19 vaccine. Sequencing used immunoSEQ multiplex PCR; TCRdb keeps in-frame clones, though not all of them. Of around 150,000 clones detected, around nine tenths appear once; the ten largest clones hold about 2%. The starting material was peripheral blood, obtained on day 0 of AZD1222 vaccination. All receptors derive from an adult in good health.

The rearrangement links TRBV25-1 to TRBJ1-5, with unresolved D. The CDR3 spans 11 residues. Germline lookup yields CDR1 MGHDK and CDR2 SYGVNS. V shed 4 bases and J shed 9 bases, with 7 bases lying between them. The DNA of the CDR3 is TGTGCCAGCAGTGCAACCAGGCCCCAGCATTTT. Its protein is CASSATRPQHF.

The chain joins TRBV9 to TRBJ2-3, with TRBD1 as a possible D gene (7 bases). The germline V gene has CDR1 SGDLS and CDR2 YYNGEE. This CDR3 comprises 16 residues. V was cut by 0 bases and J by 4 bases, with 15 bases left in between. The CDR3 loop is CASSVVMAGGPDTQYF. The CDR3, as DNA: TGTGCCAGCAGCGTAGTCATGGCAGGGGGGCCAGATACGCAGTATTTT.

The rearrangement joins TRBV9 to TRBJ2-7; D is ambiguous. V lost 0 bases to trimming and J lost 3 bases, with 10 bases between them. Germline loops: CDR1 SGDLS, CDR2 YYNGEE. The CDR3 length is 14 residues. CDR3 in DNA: TGTGCCAGCAGCGTAGGTGGGGAACACTACGAGCAGTACTTC. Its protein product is CASSVGGEHYEQYF. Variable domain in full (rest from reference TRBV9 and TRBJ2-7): DSGVTQTPKHLITATGQRVTLRCSPRSGDLSVYWYQQSLDQGLQFLIQYYNGEERAKGNILERFSAQQFPDLHSELNLSSLELGDSALYFCASSVGGEHYEQYFGPGTRLTVT.

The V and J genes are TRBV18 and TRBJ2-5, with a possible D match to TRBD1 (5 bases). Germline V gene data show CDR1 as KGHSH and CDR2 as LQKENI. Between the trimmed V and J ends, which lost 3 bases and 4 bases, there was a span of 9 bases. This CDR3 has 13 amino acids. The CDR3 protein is CASSPLQGETQYF. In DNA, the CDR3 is TGTGCCAGCTCACCCCTTCAGGGAGAGACCCAGTACTTC.

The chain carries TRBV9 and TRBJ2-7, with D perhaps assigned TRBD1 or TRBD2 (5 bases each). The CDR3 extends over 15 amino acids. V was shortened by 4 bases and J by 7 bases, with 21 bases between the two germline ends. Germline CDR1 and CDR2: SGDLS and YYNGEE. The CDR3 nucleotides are TGTGCCAGCAGCAGGGGCAGGGAGTTAGAAAAAGAGCAGTACTTC. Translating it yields CASSRGRELEKEQYF.

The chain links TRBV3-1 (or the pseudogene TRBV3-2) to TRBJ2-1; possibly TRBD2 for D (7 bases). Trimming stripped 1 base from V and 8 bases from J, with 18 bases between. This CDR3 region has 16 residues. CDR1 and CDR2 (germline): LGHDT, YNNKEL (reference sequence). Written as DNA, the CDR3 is TGTGCCAGCAGCCAAGTTGGGCTGGGGGGGCAGGATGAGCAGTTCTTC. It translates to CASSQVGLGGQDEQFF.

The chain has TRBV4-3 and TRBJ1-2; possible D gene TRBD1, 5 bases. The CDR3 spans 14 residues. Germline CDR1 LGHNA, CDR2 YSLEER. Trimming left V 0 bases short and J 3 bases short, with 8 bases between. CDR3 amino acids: CASSQDAGHYGYTF. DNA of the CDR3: TGCGCCAGCAGCCAAGATGCAGGGCACTATGGCTACACCTTC.

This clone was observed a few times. As DNA, the CDR3 is TGCGCCAGCAGCGGACAGGGGGGAGTCTCTGAAGCTTTCTTT. Protein sequence: CASSGQGGVSEAFF. V usage is TRBV5-1 and J usage is TRBJ1-1, with 10 bases matching TRBD1. CDR1 is SGHRS and CDR2 is YFSETQ in the germline V gene. CDR3 size: 14 residues. The V segment lost 4 bases and the J segment 6 bases; nucleotides outside the gene matches: 6.

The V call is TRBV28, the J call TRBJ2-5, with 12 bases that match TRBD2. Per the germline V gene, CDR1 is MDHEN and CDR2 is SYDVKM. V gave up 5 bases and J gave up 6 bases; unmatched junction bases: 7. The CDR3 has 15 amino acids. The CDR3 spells CASSPPSGGAKTQYF. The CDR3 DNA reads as TGTGCCAGCAGTCCGCCTAGCGGGGGGGCGAAGACCCAGTACTTC.

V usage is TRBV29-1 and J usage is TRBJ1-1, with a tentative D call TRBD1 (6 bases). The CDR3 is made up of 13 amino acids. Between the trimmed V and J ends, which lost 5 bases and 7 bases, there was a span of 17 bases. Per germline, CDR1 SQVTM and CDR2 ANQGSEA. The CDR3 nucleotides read TGCAGCGTTAAGGGGGGCGAGGACCGTGAAGCTTTCTTT. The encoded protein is CSVKGGEDREAFF.

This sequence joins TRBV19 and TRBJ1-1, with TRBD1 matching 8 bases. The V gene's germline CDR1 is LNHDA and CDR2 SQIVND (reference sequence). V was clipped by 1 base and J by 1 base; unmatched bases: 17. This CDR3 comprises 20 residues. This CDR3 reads CASSIVTPLVAGGGNTEAFF. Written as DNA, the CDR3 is TGTGCCAGTAGTATAGTCACACCACTGGTAGCAGGGGGCGGGAACACTGAAGCTTTCTTT.

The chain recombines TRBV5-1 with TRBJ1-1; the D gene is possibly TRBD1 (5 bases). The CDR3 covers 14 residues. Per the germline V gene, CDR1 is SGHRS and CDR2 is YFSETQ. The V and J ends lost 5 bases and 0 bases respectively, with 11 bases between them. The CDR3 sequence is CASRGGLMNTEAFF. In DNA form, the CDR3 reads TGCGCCAGCAGGGGGGGACTAATGAACACTGAAGCTTTCTTT.

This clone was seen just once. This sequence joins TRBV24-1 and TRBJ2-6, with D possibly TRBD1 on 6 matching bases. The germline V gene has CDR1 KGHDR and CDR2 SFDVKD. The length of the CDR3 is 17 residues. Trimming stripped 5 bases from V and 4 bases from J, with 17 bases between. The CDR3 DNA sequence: TGTGCCACCAGTGGCAGGGGACGATCTTCAGGGGCCAACGTCCTGACTTTC. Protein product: CATSGRGRSSGANVLTF.

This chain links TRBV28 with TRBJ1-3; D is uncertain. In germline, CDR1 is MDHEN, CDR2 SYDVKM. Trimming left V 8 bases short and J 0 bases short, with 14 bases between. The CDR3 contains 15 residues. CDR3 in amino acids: CASGSAPFSGNTIYF. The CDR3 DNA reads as TGTGCCAGCGGTAGTGCGCCTTTCTCTGGAAACACCATATATTTT.

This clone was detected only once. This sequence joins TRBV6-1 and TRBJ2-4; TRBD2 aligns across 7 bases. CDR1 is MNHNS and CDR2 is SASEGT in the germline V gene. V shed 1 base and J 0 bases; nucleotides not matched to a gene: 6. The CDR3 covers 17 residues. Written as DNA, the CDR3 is TGTGCCAGCAGTGAAGGGGCTAGCGGCTTAGCCAAAAACATTCAGTACTTC. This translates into CASSEGASGLAKNIQYF.

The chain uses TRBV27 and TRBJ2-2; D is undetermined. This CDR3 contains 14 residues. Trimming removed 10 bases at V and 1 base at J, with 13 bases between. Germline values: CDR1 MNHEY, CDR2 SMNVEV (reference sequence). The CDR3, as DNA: TGTGCCACCGCCCTGTGGGAGAACACCGGGGAGCTGTTTTTT. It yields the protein CATALWENTGELFF.

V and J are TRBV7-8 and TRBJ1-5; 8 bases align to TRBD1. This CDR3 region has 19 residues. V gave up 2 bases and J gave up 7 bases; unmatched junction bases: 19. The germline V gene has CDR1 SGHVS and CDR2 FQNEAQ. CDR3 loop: CASSLTNRRQGFLDQPQHF. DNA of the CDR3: TGTGCCAGCAGCTTAACCAACAGACGACAGGGGTTTTTGGACCAGCCCCAGCATTTT.

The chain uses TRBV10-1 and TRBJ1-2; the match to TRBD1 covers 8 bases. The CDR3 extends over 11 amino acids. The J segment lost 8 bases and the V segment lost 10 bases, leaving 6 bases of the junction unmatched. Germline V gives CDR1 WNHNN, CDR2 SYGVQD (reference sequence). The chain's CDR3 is CATKTGVGYTF. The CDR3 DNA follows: TGCGCCACCAAGACAGGGGTCGGCTACACCTTC.

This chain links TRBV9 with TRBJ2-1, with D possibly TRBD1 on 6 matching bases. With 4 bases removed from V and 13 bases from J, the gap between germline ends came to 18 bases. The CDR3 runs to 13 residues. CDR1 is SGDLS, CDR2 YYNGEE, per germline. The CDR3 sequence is CASSKSTGFSQFF. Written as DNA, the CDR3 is TGTGCCAGCAGCAAGTCTACAGGGTTCTCTCAGTTCTTC. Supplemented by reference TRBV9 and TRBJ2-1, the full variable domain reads DSGVTQTPKHLITATGQRVTLRCSPRSGDLSVYWYQQSLDQGLQFLIQYYNGEERAKGNILERFSAQQFPDLHSELNLSSLELGDSALYFCASSKSTGFSQFFGPGTRLTVL.